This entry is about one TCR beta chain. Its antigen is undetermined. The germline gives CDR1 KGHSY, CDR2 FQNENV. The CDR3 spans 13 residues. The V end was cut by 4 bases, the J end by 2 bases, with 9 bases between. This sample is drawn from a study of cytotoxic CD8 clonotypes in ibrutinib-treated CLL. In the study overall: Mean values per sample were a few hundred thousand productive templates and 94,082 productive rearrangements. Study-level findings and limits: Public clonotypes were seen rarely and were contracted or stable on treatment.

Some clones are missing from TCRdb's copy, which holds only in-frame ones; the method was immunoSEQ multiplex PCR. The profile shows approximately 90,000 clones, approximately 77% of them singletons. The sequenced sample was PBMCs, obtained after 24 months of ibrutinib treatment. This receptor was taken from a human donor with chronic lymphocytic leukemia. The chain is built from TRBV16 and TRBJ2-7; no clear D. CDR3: CASSRDVAYEQYF. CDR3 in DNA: TGTGCCAGCAGCCGAGACGTGGCCTACGAGCAGTACTTC.